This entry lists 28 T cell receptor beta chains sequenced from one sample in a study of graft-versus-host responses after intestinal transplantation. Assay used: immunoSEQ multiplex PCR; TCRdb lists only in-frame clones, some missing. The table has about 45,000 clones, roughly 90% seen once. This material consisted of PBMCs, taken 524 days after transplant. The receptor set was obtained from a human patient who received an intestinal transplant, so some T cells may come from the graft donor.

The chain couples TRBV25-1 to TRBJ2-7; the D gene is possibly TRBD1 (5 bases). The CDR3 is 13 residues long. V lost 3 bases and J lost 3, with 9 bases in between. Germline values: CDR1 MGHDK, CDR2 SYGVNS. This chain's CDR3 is CASSEAGLYEQYF. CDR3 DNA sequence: TGTGCCAGCAGTGAGGCAGGGCTCTACGAGCAGTACTTC.

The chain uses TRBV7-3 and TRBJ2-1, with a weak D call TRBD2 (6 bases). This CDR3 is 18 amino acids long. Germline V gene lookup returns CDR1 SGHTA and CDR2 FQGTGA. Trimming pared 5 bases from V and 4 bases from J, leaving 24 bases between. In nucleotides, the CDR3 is TGTGCCAGCAGCCGGGCGGGGCACGTGGGGTCGGTATACAATGAGCAGTTCTTC. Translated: CASSRAGHVGSVYNEQFF.

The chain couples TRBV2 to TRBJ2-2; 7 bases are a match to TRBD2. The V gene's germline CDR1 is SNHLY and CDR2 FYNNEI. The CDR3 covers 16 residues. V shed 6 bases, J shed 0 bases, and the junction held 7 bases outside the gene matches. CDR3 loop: CASSYLGGANTGELFF. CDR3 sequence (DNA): TGTGCCAGCAGCTACCTGGGGGGGGCGAACACCGGGGAGCTGTTTTTT. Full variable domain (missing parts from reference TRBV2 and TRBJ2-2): EPEVTQTPSHQVTQMGQEVILRCVPISNHLYFYWYRQILGQKVEFLVSFYNNEISEKSEIFDDQFSVERPDGSNFTLKIRSTKLEDSAMYFCASSYLGGANTGELFFGEGSRLTVL.

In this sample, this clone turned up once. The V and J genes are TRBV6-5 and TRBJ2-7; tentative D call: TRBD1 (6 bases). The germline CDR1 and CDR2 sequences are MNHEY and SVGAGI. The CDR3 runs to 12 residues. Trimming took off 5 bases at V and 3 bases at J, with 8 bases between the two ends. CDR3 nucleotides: TGTGCCAGCAGTACACAGGGCTACGAGCAGTACTTC. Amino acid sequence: CASSTQGYEQYF.

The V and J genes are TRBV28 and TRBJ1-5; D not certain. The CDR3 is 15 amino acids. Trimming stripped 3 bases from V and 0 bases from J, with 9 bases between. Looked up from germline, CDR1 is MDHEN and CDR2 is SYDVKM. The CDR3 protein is CASSFGESSNQPQHF. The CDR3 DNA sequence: TGTGCCAGCAGTTTCGGGGAAAGTAGCAATCAGCCCCAGCATTTT.

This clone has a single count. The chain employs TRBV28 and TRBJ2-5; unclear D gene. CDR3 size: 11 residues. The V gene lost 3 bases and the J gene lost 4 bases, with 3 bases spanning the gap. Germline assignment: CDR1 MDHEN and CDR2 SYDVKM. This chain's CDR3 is CASSLTETQYF. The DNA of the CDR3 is TGTGCCAGCAGTTTGACAGAGACCCAGTACTTC.

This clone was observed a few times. The CDR3 protein is CAWRGDTEAFF. The CDR3 DNA follows: TGTGCCTGGAGGGGGGACACTGAAGCTTTCTTT. This rearrangement joins TRBV30 to TRBJ1-1, with TRBD1 as a possible D gene (5 bases). The CDR3 spans 11 residues. Germline V CDR1 and CDR2: GTSNPN, SVGIG (reference sequence). Trimming stripped 3 bases from V and 3 bases from J, with 5 bases between.

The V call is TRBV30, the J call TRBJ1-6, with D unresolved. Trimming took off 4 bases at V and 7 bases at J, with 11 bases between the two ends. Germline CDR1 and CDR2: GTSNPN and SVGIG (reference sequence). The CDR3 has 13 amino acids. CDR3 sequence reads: CAWMGFYNSPLHF. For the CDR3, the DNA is TGTGCCTGGATGGGGTTTTACAATTCACCCCTCCACTTT.

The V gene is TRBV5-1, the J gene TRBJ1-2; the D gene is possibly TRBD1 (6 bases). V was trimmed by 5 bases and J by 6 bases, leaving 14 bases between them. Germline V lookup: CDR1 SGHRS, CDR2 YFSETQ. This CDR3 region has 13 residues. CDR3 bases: TGCGCCAGCAGTCCCGGGACACGGAATGGCTACACCTTC. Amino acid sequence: CASSPGTRNGYTF.

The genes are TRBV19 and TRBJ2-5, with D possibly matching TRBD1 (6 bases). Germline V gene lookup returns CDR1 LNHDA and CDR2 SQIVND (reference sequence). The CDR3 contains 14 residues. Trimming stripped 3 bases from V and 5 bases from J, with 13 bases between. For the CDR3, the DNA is TGTGCCAGTAGTATGCGAGGGGGAGTGGAGACCCAGTACTTC. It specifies CASSMRGGVETQYF. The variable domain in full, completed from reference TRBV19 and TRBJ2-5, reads DGGITQSPKYLFRKEGQNVTLSCEQNLNHDAMYWYRQDPGQGLRLIYYSQIVNDFQKGDIAEGYSVSREKKESFPLTVTSAQKNPTAFYLCASSMRGGVETQYFGPGTRLLVL.

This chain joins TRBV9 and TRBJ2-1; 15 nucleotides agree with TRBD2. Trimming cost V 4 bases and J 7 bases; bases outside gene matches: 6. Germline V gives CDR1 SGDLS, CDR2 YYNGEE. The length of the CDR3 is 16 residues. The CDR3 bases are TGTGCCAGCAGCCTCGGGACTAGCGGGAGGTGGAATGAGCAGTTCTTC. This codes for CASSLGTSGRWNEQFF.

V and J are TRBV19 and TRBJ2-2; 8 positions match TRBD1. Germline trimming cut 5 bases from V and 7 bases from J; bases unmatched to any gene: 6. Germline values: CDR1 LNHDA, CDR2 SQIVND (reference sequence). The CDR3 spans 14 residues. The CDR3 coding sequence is TGTGCCAGTAGTTGGGGACAGGCTAGCGGGGAGCTGTTTTTT. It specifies CASSWGQASGELFF. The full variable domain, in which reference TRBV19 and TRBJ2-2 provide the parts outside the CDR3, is DGGITQSPKYLFRKEGQNVTLSCEQNLNHDAMYWYRQDPGQGLRLIYYSQIVNDFQKGDIAEGYSVSREKKESFPLTVTSAQKNPTAFYLCASSWGQASGELFFGEGSRLTVL.

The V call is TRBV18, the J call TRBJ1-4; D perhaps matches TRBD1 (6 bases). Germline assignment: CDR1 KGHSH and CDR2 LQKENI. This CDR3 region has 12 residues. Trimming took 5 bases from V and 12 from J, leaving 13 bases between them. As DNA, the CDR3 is TGTGCCAGCTCATCCCAGGGGTGGGAACTGTTTTTT. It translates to CASSSQGWELFF.

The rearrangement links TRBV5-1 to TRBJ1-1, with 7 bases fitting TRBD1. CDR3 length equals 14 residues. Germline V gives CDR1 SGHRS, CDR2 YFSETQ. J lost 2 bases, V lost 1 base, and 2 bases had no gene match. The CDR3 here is CASSLRDSNTEAFF. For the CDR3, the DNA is TGCGCCAGCAGCTTGAGGGACAGCAACACTGAAGCTTTCTTT.

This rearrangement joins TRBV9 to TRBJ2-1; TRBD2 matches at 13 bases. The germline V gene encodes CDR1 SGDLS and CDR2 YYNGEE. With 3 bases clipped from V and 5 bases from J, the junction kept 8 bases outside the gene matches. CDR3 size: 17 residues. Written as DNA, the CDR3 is TGTGCCAGCAGCGCCGAAGGGGGGACTAGCGGGAACAATGAGCAGTTCTTC. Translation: CASSAEGGTSGNNEQFF.

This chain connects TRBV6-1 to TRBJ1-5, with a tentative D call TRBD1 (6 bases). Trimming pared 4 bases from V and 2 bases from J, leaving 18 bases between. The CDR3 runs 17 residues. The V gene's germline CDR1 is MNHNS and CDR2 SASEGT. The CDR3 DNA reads TGTGCCAGCAGTGCTGTAGCGGGGGCTTGGGGCAATCAGCCCCAGCATTTT. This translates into CASSAVAGAWGNQPQHF.

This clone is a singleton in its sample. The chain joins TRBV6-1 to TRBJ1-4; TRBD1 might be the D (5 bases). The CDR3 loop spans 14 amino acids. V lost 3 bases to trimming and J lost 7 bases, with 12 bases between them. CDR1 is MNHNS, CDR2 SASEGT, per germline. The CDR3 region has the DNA TGTGCCAGCAGTGAGCTATGGGGGGGTGAAAAACTGTTTTTT. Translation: CASSELWGGEKLFF.

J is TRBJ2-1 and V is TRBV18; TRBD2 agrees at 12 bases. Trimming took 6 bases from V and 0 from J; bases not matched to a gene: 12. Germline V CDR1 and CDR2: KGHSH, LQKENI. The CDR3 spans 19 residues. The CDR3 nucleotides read TGTGCCAGCTCGAAGCTAGCGGGAGGGCCACGGAGCTCCTACAATGAGCAGTTCTTC. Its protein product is CASSKLAGGPRSSYNEQFF.

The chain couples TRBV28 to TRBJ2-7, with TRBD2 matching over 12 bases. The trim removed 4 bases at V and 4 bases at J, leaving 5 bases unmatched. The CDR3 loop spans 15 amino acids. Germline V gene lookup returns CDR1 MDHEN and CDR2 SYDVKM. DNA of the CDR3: TGTGCCAGCAGTTGGGCTAGCGGGAGGGTTTACGAGCAGTACTTC. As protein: CASSWASGRVYEQYF.

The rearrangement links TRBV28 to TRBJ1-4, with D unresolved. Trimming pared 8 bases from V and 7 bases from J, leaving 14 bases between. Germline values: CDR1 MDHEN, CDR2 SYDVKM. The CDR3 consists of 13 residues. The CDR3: CASGLYFSEKLFF. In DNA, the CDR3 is TGTGCCAGCGGCCTGTATTTTAGTGAAAAACTGTTTTTT.

Here the CDR3 DNA reads TGTGCCAGCAGCCTCCCGGGACAGGGGGCGCGAGGCTACACCTTC. It encodes CASSLPGQGARGYTF. The V gene is TRBV4-2, the J gene TRBJ1-2; 12 bases map to TRBD1. The V segment lost 4 bases and the J segment 8 bases; nucleotides outside the gene matches: 8. CDR3 length: 15 residues. In germline, CDR1 is LGHNA, CDR2 YNFKEQ.

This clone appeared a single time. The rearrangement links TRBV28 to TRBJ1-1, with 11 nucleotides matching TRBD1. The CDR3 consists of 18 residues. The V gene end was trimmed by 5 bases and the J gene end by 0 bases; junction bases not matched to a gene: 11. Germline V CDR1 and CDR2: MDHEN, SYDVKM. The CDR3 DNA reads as TGTGCCAGCAGTCCCCGGACAGGACAGGGGGCATTGAACACTGAAGCTTTCTTT. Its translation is CASSPRTGQGALNTEAFF.

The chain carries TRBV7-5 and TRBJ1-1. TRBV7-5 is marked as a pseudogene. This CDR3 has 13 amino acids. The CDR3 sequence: CASSHPPPAEAFF. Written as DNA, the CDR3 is TGTGCCAGCAGCCATCCGCCTCCGGCTGAAGCTTTCTTT.

CDR3 nucleotides: TGTGCCAGCACCAGACAGGGTCTTAACTATGGCTACACCTTC. This encodes CASTRQGLNYGYTF. The V and J genes are TRBV28 and TRBJ1-2; 7 bases line up with TRBD1. Germline lookup yields CDR1 MDHEN and CDR2 SYDVKM. Trimming removed 7 bases from V and 1 base from J; junction bases left unmatched: 6. The CDR3 covers 14 residues.

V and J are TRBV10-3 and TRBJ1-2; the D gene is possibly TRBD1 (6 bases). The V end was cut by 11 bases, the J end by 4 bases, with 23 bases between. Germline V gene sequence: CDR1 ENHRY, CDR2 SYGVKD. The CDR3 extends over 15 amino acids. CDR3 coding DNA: TGTGCCGTCCTTATCACCGGGGACAAGGGCTATGGCTACACCTTC. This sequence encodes CAVLITGDKGYGYTF.

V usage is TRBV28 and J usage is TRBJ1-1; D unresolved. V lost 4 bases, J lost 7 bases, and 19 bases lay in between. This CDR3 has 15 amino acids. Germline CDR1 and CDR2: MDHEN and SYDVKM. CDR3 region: CASSWGSYGRNEAFF. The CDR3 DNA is TGTGCCAGCAGTTGGGGTTCCTACGGACGAAATGAAGCTTTCTTT.

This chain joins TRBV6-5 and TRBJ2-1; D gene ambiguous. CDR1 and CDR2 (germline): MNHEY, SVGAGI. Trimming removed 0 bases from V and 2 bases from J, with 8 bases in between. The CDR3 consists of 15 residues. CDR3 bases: TGTGCCAGCAGTTACTCGGCATCTACCTACAATGAGCAGTTCTTC. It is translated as CASSYSASTYNEQFF.

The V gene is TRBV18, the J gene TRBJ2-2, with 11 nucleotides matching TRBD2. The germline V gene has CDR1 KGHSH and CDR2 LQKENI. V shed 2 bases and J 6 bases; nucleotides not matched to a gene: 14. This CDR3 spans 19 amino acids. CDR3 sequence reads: CASSPASPGLAESAGELFF. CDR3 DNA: TGTGCCAGCTCACCAGCCTCTCCGGGACTAGCGGAGTCAGCCGGGGAGCTGTTTTTT.